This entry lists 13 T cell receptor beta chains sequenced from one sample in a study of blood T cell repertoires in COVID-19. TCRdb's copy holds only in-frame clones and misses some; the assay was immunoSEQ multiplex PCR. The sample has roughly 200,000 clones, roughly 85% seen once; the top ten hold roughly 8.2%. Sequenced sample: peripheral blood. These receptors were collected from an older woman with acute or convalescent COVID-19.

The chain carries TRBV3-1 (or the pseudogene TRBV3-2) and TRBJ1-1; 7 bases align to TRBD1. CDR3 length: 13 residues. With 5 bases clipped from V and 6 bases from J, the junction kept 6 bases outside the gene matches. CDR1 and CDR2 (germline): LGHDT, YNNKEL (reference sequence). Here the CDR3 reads CASSTQGFAEAFF. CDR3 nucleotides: TGTGCCAGCAGCACACAGGGGTTCGCTGAAGCTTTCTTT.

DNA for the CDR3: TGCAGCGCCCCCGGAGTAGCGGGAGGGTCAGATACGCAGTATTTT. It translates to CSAPGVAGGSDTQYF. V gene TRBV29-1 combines with J gene TRBJ2-3; 11 bases are shared with TRBD2. Germline assignment: CDR1 SQVTM and CDR2 ANQGSEA. This CDR3 comprises 15 residues. Trimming removed 7 bases from V and 4 bases from J; junction bases left unmatched: 10.

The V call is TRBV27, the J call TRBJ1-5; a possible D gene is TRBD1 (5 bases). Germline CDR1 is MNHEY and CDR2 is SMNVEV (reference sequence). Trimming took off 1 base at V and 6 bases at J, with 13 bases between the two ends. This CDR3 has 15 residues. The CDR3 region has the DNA TGTGCCAGCAGTTTATACACAGGATTAGGTCAGCCCCAGCATTTT. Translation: CASSLYTGLGQPQHF.

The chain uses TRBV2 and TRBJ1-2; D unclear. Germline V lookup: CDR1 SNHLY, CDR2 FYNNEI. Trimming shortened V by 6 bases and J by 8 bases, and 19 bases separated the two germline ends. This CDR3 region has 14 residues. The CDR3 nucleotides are TGTGCCAGCAGGGCCGGAGAGGGCCCAGGCGGCTACACCTTC. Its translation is CASRAGEGPGGYTF. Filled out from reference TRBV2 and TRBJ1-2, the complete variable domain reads EPEVTQTPSHQVTQMGQEVILRCVPISNHLYFYWYRQILGQKVEFLVSFYNNEISEKSEIFDDQFSVERPDGSNFTLKIRSTKLEDSAMYFCASRAGEGPGGYTFGSGTRLTVV.

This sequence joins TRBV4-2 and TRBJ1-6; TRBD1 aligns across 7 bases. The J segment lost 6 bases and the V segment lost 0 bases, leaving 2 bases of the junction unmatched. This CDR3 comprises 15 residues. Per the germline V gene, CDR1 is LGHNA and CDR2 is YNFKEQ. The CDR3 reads CASSQDGQVNSPLHF. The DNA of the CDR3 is TGTGCCAGCAGCCAAGATGGACAGGTTAATTCACCCCTCCACTTT.

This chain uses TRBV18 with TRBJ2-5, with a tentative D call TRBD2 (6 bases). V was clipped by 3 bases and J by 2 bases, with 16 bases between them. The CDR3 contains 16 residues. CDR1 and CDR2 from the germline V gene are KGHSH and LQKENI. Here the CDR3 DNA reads TGTGCCAGCTCACCTACGAGACTGGGGGGTCAAGAGACCCAGTACTTC. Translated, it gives CASSPTRLGGQETQYF.

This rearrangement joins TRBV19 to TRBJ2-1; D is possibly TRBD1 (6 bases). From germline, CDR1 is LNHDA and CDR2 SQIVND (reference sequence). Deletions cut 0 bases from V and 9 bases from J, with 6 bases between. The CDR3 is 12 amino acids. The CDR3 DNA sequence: TGTGCCAGTAGTATAGACAGGGGTGAGCAGTTCTTC. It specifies CASSIDRGEQFF.

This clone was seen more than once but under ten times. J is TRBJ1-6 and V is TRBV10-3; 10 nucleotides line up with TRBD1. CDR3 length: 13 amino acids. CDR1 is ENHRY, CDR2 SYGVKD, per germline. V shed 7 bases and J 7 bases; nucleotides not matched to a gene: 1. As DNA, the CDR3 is TGTGCCATCAAGGGACAGGGGAATTCACCCCTCCACTTT. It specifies CAIKGQGNSPLHF.

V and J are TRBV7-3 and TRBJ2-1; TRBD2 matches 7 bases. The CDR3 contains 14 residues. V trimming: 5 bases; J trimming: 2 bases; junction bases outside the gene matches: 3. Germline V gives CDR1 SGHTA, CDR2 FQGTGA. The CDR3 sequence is CASSRGDAYNEQFF. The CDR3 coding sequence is TGTGCCAGCAGCCGGGGGGACGCCTACAATGAGCAGTTCTTC.

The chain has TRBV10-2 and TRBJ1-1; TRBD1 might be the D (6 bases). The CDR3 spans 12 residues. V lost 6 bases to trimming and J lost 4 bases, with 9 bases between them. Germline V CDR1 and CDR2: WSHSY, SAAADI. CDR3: CASSQGSTEAFF. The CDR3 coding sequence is TGCGCCAGCAGCCAGGGGAGCACTGAAGCTTTCTTT.

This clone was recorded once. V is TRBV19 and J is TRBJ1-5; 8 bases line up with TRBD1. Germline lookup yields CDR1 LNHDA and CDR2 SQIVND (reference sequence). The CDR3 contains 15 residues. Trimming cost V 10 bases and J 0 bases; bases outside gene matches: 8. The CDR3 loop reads CATSGGRSSNQPQHF. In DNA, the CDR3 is TGTGCCACCTCAGGGGGCAGGAGTAGCAATCAGCCCCAGCATTTT.

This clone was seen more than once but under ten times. The CDR3 loop reads CASSLTSGPDRAYEQYF. The CDR3 DNA follows: TGCGCCAGCAGTTTGACTAGCGGGCCCGATCGGGCCTACGAGCAGTACTTC. The chain links TRBV10-2 to TRBJ2-7, with TRBD2 matching over 10 bases. The trim removed 5 bases at V and 2 bases at J, leaving 12 bases unmatched. This CDR3 has 17 amino acids. Germline V gene data show CDR1 as WSHSY and CDR2 as SAAADI.

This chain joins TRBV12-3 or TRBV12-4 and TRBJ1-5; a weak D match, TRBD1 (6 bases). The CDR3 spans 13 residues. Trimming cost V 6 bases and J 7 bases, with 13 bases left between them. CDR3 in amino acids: CASSRTGNQPQHF. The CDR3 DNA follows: TGTGCCAGCAGCCGCACAGGGAACCAGCCCCAGCATTTT.